This T cell receptor beta chain was identified during a study of sequential checkpoint blockade in melanoma. About the research overall: Each arm's sequence ended with maintenance nivolumab.

Specified treatment: randomized to nivolumab then ipilimumab (arm A) or the reverse (arm B). DNA-damaging chemotherapy had not been given to any patient beforehand. PBMC sorting kept live CD3+CD8+ cells without CD19 or CD56. Clones were sequenced by immunoSEQ multiplex PCR, and TCRdb holds only the in-frame ones, with some missing. This table holds 15,000 to 20,000 clones, around 77% found once. The sequencing used CD8+ T cells sorted from blood (inferred from file names), collected from a patient given nivolumab and ipilimumab in sequence. This clonotype originated in a human donor with melanoma.

CDR3 coding DNA: TGTGCCAGCAGTTCCGGGCCCTCGACTAGCGGGAGCTACGAGCAGTACTTC. Translation gives CASSSGPSTSGSYEQYF. The rearrangement links TRBV11-2 to TRBJ2-7; 12 bases are a match to TRBD2. V lost 6 bases, J lost 3 bases, and 12 bases stayed unmatched. Germline CDR1 and CDR2: SGHAT and FQNNGV. The CDR3 contains 17 residues.